A selection of T cell receptor beta chains follows, all from one sample in a study of cytomegalovirus exposure and HLA in healthy donors. Profiled with immunoSEQ multiplex PCR; TCRdb holds only in-frame clones, not every one. The profile shows roughly 250,000 clones, roughly 70% of them singletons. The sample was PBMCs. The source is a female donor in good health and CMV-seronegative. CDR3s include the opening cysteine and the closing phenylalanine or tryptophan.

v_call cdr3_aa
TRBV7-9 CASSLGDTNTEAFF
TRBV9 CASSVAARGTGELFF
TRBV27 CASSSQTGGYEQYF
TRBV19 CASSRGLTDYEQYF
TRBV4-1 CASSPRGLAVHEQYF
TRBV30 CAWSILAVFTDTQYF
TRBV5-1 CASSLFGDLADTQYF
TRBV5-5 CASGWFEEAFF
TRBV19 CVYHDIMFWWANVLTF
TRBV7-2 CASSQWGGMTSGRHYEQYF
TRBV27 CASSFLGLAEHNEQFF
TRBV19 CASSPEADPDTQYF
TRBV6-5 CASSYQRGAYEQYF
TRBV27 CASSLRPGWAATNEKLFF
TRBV6-1 CASSELGGLGEKLFF
TRBV18 CASSPPTESYGYTF
TRBV6-5 CASSPGQGLYEQYF
TRBV18 CASSPQAGAIDEQFF